Listed here are 30 T cell receptor beta chains from one sample, sequenced in a study of OX40 agonist ivuxolimab in advanced cancers. The protocol was immunoSEQ multiplex PCR, while the TCRdb copy is restricted to in-frame clones and leaves out a portion. Of 80,000 or so clones listed, 80% to 90% are singletons. Material: CD4+ or CD8+ T cells sorted from blood, obtained in a trial of the OX40 agonist ivuxolimab. These receptors were taken from an adult with an advanced solid tumor such as melanoma, head and neck, liver or kidney cancer.

The J gene is TRBJ1-2, the V gene TRBV6-5; D is unclear. CDR1 and CDR2 (germline): MNHEY, SVGAGI. With 2 bases removed from V and 2 bases from J, the gap between germline ends came to 6 bases. This CDR3 is built from 13 residues. The CDR3 region is CASSYGVNYGYTF. The CDR3 DNA reads as TGTGCCAGCAGTTACGGGGTGAACTATGGCTACACCTTC.

The chain links TRBV9 to TRBJ1-2; 9 bases fit TRBD1. V was pared by 4 bases and J by 7 bases, with 5 bases of the junction left unmatched. This CDR3 has 13 residues. CDR1 SGDLS and CDR2 YYNGEE come from the germline V gene. In nucleotides, the CDR3 is TGTGCCAGCAGCCAGGACAGGGGCCTTGGCTACACCTTC. This translates into CASSQDRGLGYTF.

In its sample, this clone was seen once. V usage is TRBV11-3 and J usage is TRBJ2-1; TRBD1 agrees at 7 bases. This CDR3 is built from 15 residues. V shed 0 bases and J 4 bases; nucleotides not matched to a gene: 3. Germline-derived CDR1 and CDR2 are SGHNT and YENEEA. CDR3 sequence (DNA): TGTGCCAGCAGCTTAGAGTCACAGGGGTACAATGAGCAGTTCTTC. Protein product: CASSLESQGYNEQFF.

This chain joins TRBV4-3 and TRBJ1-1; D might be TRBD1 (6 bases). V gave up 4 bases and J gave up 4 bases, with 16 bases separating them. The CDR3 length is 15 residues. Germline V CDR1 and CDR2: LGHNA, YSLEER. This CDR3 is CASSRTVAGLTEAFF. CDR3 in DNA: TGCGCCAGCAGCCGGACAGTCGCGGGTCTCACTGAAGCTTTCTTT.

The rearrangement uses TRBV9 and TRBJ1-5, with TRBD1 as a possible D gene (6 bases). There are 13 residues in the CDR3. Trimming pared 4 bases from V and 6 bases from J, leaving 11 bases between. CDR1 SGDLS and CDR2 YYNGEE come from the germline V gene. The CDR3 reads CASSHYRVQPQHF. DNA of the CDR3: TGTGCCAGCAGCCATTACAGGGTTCAGCCCCAGCATTTT.

CDR3 nucleotide sequence: TGTGCCAGCAGCTTTGGGGGCATGGGGGCCTACGAGCAGTACTTC. Translating gives CASSFGGMGAYEQYF. This chain links TRBV5-6 with TRBJ2-7; D might be TRBD1 (6 bases). Germline CDR1 SGHDT, CDR2 YYEEEE. The CDR3 is made up of 15 amino acids. Trimming removed 2 bases at V and 2 bases at J, with 14 bases between.

The V gene is TRBV5-4, the J gene TRBJ2-1, with TRBD2 matching over 10 bases. V trimming: 4 bases; J trimming: 1 base; junction bases outside the gene matches: 8. The CDR3 is 17 residues long. CDR1 and CDR2 (germline): SGHNT, YYREEE (reference sequence). The CDR3 loop reads CASSLSSGGASYNEQFF. In DNA form, the CDR3 reads TGTGCCAGCAGCCTATCTAGCGGGGGAGCATCCTACAATGAGCAGTTCTTC.

The chain is built from TRBV5-1 and TRBJ2-7; D possibly corresponds to TRBD1 (5 bases). This CDR3 region has 12 residues. Between the trimmed V and J ends, which lost 4 bases and 4 bases, there was a span of 9 bases. Germline-derived CDR1 and CDR2 are SGHRS and YFSETQ. For the CDR3, the DNA is TGCGCCAGCAGCGTAGACAGATACGAGCAGTACTTC. It specifies CASSVDRYEQYF.

The chain employs TRBV19 and TRBJ1-2; a weak D match, TRBD1 (5 bases). Trimming pared 4 bases from V and 0 bases from J, leaving 12 bases between. Germline values: CDR1 LNHDA, CDR2 SQIVND (reference sequence). This CDR3 comprises 15 residues. CDR3 nucleotide sequence: TGTGCCAGTAGTAGCGGGGACCTCCCTAACTATGGCTACACCTTC. Its translation: CASSSGDLPNYGYTF. Complete variable domain (other parts from reference TRBV19 and TRBJ1-2): DGGITQSPKYLFRKEGQNVTLSCEQNLNHDAMYWYRQDPGQGLRLIYYSQIVNDFQKGDIAEGYSVSREKKESFPLTVTSAQKNPTAFYLCASSSGDLPNYGYTFGSGTRLTVV.

The rearrangement joins TRBV10-3 to TRBJ2-5; tentatively, D is TRBD1 (5 bases). The CDR3 spans 15 residues. The germline CDR1 and CDR2 sequences are ENHRY and SYGVKD. V dropped 0 bases and J dropped 4 bases, with 12 bases sitting between them. The CDR3 DNA is TGTGCCATCAGTGAGTCAAGCGCTAGGGGAGAGACCCAGTACTTC. Its translation: CAISESSARGETQYF.

This clone was seen once. This chain connects TRBV5-1 to TRBJ1-1; D unresolved. This CDR3 spans 11 amino acids. V lost 5 bases and J lost 2, with 4 bases in between. Germline assignment: CDR1 SGHRS and CDR2 YFSETQ. CDR3 DNA sequence: TGCGCCAGCAGAGTTAACACTGAAGCTTTCTTT. This encodes CASRVNTEAFF.

The rearrangement uses TRBV10-3 and TRBJ2-1; perhaps TRBD2 as D (5 bases). Per germline, CDR1 ENHRY and CDR2 SYGVKD. Trimming removed 6 bases at V and 2 bases at J, with 14 bases between. This CDR3 contains 15 residues. The DNA for the CDR3 is TGTGCCATCAGCCCCGACTACGACACCTACAATGAGCAGTTCTTC. Its translation is CAISPDYDTYNEQFF.

The gene calls are TRBV9 and TRBJ2-1; the D gene is possibly TRBD1 (5 bases). V dropped 0 bases and J dropped 7 bases, with 17 bases sitting between them. The CDR3 extends over 16 amino acids. CDR1 and CDR2 from the germline V gene are SGDLS and YYNGEE. CDR3 coding DNA: TGTGCCAGCAGCGTAGATCCAGGGTGGGATTTAAATGAGCAGTTCTTC. It translates to CASSVDPGWDLNEQFF.

V gene TRBV7-9 combines with J gene TRBJ2-3; 16 nucleotides agree with TRBD2. V trimming: 5 bases; J trimming: 5 bases; junction bases outside the gene matches: 10. This CDR3 contains 18 residues. In germline, CDR1 is SEHNR, CDR2 FQNEAQ (reference sequence). The CDR3 reads CASSLSGLAGGQRDTQYF. DNA of the CDR3: TGTGCCAGCAGCCTCTCGGGACTAGCGGGGGGGCAGAGAGATACGCAGTATTTT.

The chain links TRBV4-1 to TRBJ1-2; unclear D gene. The CDR3 is made up of 12 amino acids. Per the germline V gene, CDR1 is MGHRA and CDR2 is YSYEKL. Trimming left V 4 bases short and J 4 bases short, with 7 bases between. The CDR3 sequence: CASSLVGYGYTF. For the CDR3, the DNA is TGCGCCAGCAGCCTCGTGGGCTATGGCTACACCTTC.

The chain has TRBV7-9 and TRBJ2-1, with D uncertain. Germline V CDR1 and CDR2: SEHNR, FQNEAQ (reference sequence). The ends were cut back, 7 bases at V and 7 bases at J, with 20 bases in the middle. This CDR3 is built from 15 residues. The CDR3 DNA sequence: TGTGCCAGCAACGGACCTGGCCGCCTGTATAATGAGCAGTTCTTC. This codes for CASNGPGRLYNEQFF.

This clone was seen only a few times. V gene TRBV5-1 combines with J gene TRBJ1-5; TRBD1 aligns across 7 bases. The CDR3 is 13 residues long. Unmatched junction bases numbered 1, after V lost 2 bases and J lost 5 bases. Germline CDR1 and CDR2: SGHRS and YFSETQ. CDR3 amino acids: CASSLTGDQPQHF. CDR3 coding DNA: TGCGCCAGCAGCTTAACAGGGGATCAGCCCCAGCATTTT.

The J gene is TRBJ2-2, the V gene TRBV30; TRBD1 aligns across 7 bases. The CDR3 sequence is 13 residues long. Germline-derived CDR1 and CDR2 are GTSNPN and SVGIG (reference sequence). The J segment lost 8 bases and the V segment lost 2 bases, leaving 5 bases of the junction unmatched. Here the CDR3 DNA reads TGTGCCTGGAGTAATAAGGGGGCAGGGGAGCTGTTTTTT. Its protein product is CAWSNKGAGELFF.

The rearrangement joins TRBV7-2 to TRBJ1-1, with TRBD1 matching 9 bases. Germline assignment: CDR1 SGHTA and CDR2 FQGNSA. There are 14 residues in the CDR3. V lost 5 bases to trimming and J lost 10 bases; unmatched junction nucleotides: 11. The CDR3 here is CASSRGSGQGAAFF. DNA for the CDR3: TGTGCCAGCAGCAGAGGCTCGGGACAGGGAGCAGCTTTCTTT.

This chain joins TRBV7-6 and TRBJ1-1, with TRBD1 as a possible D gene (6 bases). V lost 5 bases and J lost 2, with 12 bases in between. Per the germline V gene, CDR1 is SGHVS and CDR2 is FNYEAQ. This CDR3 is 14 amino acids long. The CDR3 loop reads CASSLRQDNTEAFF. The CDR3 DNA follows: TGTGCCAGCAGCCTTCGACAGGATAACACTGAAGCTTTCTTT.

The rearrangement uses TRBV10-1 and TRBJ1-3; D is unclear. Germline loops: CDR1 WNHNN, CDR2 SYGVQD (reference sequence). This CDR3 has 14 amino acids. The ends were cut back, 2 bases at V and 3 bases at J, with 8 bases in the middle. The CDR3 sequence is CASSEARIGNTIYF. As DNA, the CDR3 is TGCGCCAGCAGTGAGGCTCGGATTGGAAACACCATATATTTT.

This clone was observed a few times. CDR3 amino acids: CASSTGTGDQPQHF. The DNA for the CDR3 is TGTGCCAGCAGTACCGGGACAGGAGATCAGCCCCAGCATTTT. The V gene is TRBV6-6, the J gene TRBJ1-5; 8 positions agree with TRBD1. Germline assignment: CDR1 MNHNY and CDR2 SVGAGI (reference sequence). V shed 5 bases, J shed 5 bases, and the junction held 5 bases outside the gene matches. This CDR3 region has 14 residues.

The rearrangement joins TRBV6-6 to TRBJ1-6; unclear D gene. Germline V CDR1 and CDR2: MNHNY, SVGAGI (reference sequence). The CDR3 length is 14 residues. Trimming cost V 2 bases and J 7 bases, with 9 bases left between them. CDR3 sequence: CASSYREDNSPLHF. CDR3 bases: TGTGCCAGCAGTTACAGGGAAGACAATTCACCCCTCCACTTT.

The chain links TRBV18 to TRBJ1-1; 8 bases match TRBD1. After removal of 5 bases from V and 1 base from J, the junction contained 12 bases not matched to a gene. Germline V gene sequence: CDR1 KGHSH, CDR2 LQKENI. This CDR3 is built from 17 residues. As DNA, the CDR3 is TGTGCCAGCTCATCAAACGGCCAGGGGGCTTCGAACACTGAAGCTTTCTTT. This codes for CASSSNGQGASNTEAFF. The full variable domain, its missing parts supplied by reference TRBV18 and TRBJ1-1, is NAGVMQNPRHLVRRRGQEARLRCSPMKGHSHVYWYRQLPEEGLKFMVYLQKENIIDESGMPKERFSAEFPKEGPSILRIQQVVRGDSAAYFCASSSNGQGASNTEAFFGQGTRLTVV.

In this sample, this clone turned up once. The chain combines TRBV5-1 with TRBJ2-2; 9 bases are a match to TRBD2. CDR1 SGHRS and CDR2 YFSETQ come from the germline V gene. J was trimmed by 3 bases and V by 0 bases; bases with no gene match: 6. The CDR3 consists of 17 residues. CDR3 DNA sequence: TGCGCCAGCAGCTTGGGTCCTAGCGGGGACTACACCGGGGAGCTGTTTTTT. This gives the protein CASSLGPSGDYTGELFF.

The chain employs TRBV7-8 and TRBJ2-1; TRBD1 aligns across 10 bases. Germline values: CDR1 SGHVS, CDR2 FQNEAQ. The CDR3 is 16 residues long. Trimming at V came to 0 bases and at J to 6 bases, leaving 5 bases not matched to a gene. The CDR3 DNA is TGTGCCAGCAGCTTAGCCGGGACAGGGGCAGGCAATGAGCAGTTCTTC. It yields the protein CASSLAGTGAGNEQFF.

The genes are TRBV5-1 and TRBJ2-1; unclear D gene. V was cut by 3 bases and J by 8 bases, with 6 bases left in between. The CDR3 extends over 11 amino acids. From germline, CDR1 is SGHRS and CDR2 YFSETQ. The chain's CDR3 is CASSSRDEQFF. The CDR3 DNA follows: TGCGCCAGCAGCTCCCGGGATGAGCAGTTCTTC.

The genes are TRBV7-9 and TRBJ2-3; 8 positions match TRBD2. Trimming at V came to 5 bases and at J to 1 base, leaving 8 bases not matched to a gene. Germline-derived CDR1 and CDR2 are SEHNR and FQNEAQ (reference sequence). The CDR3 contains 16 residues. CDR3 sequence: CASSVKGREGTDTQYF. The CDR3 bases are TGTGCCAGCAGCGTCAAGGGGCGGGAGGGCACAGATACGCAGTATTTT.

The gene calls are TRBV29-1 and TRBJ2-1; D is perhaps TRBD2 (5 bases). V lost 1 base and J lost 0, with 19 bases in between. The CDR3 is 18 residues long. CDR1 is SQVTM, CDR2 ANQGSEA, per germline. The CDR3 DNA follows: TGCAGCGTTGAAGTACGAGGAAGCGGATTTAGCTCCTACAATGAGCAGTTCTTC. This codes for CSVEVRGSGFSSYNEQFF.

The chain combines TRBV27 with TRBJ2-2; D remains ambiguous. The CDR3 loop spans 14 amino acids. V was clipped by 1 base and J by 3 bases, with 6 bases between them. Looked up from germline, CDR1 is MNHEY and CDR2 is SMNVEV (reference sequence). CDR3 protein: CASSLFRDTGELFF. The CDR3 DNA sequence: TGTGCCAGCAGTTTATTCAGAGACACCGGGGAGCTGTTTTTT.